This T cell receptor beta chain emerged from a study of cytomegalovirus exposure and HLA in healthy donors. Trimming pared 6 bases from V and 1 base from J, leaving 10 bases between. The CDR3 sequence is 14 residues long. Germline CDR1 MDHEN, CDR2 SYDVKM. The PCR had 60 Vbeta and 13 Jbeta primers. Clones were read by immunoSEQ multiplex PCR, and TCRdb kept only the in-frame ones, dropping some. Across 200,000 to 250,000 clones, the top ten clones capture about 1.1% of the sample. General observations from the study: For TCR beta chains, V- and J-gene trimming was later linked to a missense DCLRE1C variant. Most of the CMV-associated TCR beta chains (in a later analysis) appeared to be HLA-restricted.

About this clone itself: The antigen remains undetermined.

The source material was PBMCs. The gene calls are TRBV28 and TRBJ1-5; the D gene is possibly TRBD1 (5 bases). This clonotype was obtained from a girl aged 2 to 10 in good health and CMV-seropositive. The CDR3 sequence is CASSIRQSNQPQHF. CDR3 DNA sequence: TGTGCCAGCAGCATTAGACAGAGCAATCAGCCCCAGCATTTT. The complete variable domain, with remaining parts taken from reference TRBV28 and TRBJ1-5, reads DVKVTQSSRYLVKRTGEKVFLECVQDMDHENMFWYRQDPGLGLRLIYFSYDVKMKEKGDIPEGYSVSREKKERFSLILESASTNQTSMYLCASSIRQSNQPQHFGDGTRLSIL.